This T cell receptor beta chain is drawn from a study of radiation and T cells in renal cell carcinoma. Study background: Nephrectomy followed 15 Gy stereotactic body radiation by 4 weeks.

Time point denoted: baseline pretreatment blood. Sample treatment: 15 Gy SBRT to primary tumor, nephrectomy 4 weeks later. This renal cell carcinoma was of the clear cell type. As for this clone: Its antigen is as yet unknown.

The CDR3 is made up of 13 amino acids. Deletions cut 5 bases from V and 4 bases from J, with 12 bases between. The germline CDR1 and CDR2 sequences are GTSNPN and SVGIG (reference sequence). The study's findings and limits: From baseline, blood top tumor clonotypes peaked at 2 weeks post-radiation. Baseline intratumoral clonotype presence is unknown without pretreatment biopsies.

Repertoires were generated with immunoSEQ multiplex PCR, while TCRdb's copy carries only in-frame clones and drops some. The sample records 100,000 to 150,000 clones, roughly 80% being singletons. The rearrangement joins TRBV30 to TRBJ1-5; maybe TRBD1 (6 bases). The TCR comes from a woman aged 55-70 years with renal cell carcinoma. Sequenced material: blood, taken from a patient whose treatment included radiotherapy and nephrectomy. This chain's CDR3 is CAWAKDRNQPQHF. Written as DNA, the CDR3 is TGTGCCTGGGCAAAAGACAGGAATCAGCCCCAGCATTTT.